The 22 T cell receptor beta chains presented below share a single source sample, sequenced in a study of blood T cell repertoires in COVID-19. Assay used: immunoSEQ multiplex PCR; TCRdb lists only in-frame clones, some missing. The sample holds roughly 76,000 clones, about four fifths seen once. The sample taken for sequencing was peripheral blood. These receptors all stem from a man between 65 and 79 years old with acute or convalescent COVID-19.

The DNA of the CDR3 is TGCGCCAGTACGGGAGGTATCAATCAGCCCCAGCATTTT. This gives the protein CASTGGINQPQHF. V and J are TRBV10-2 and TRBJ1-5; D unclear. V was trimmed by 9 bases and J by 3 bases, leaving 12 bases between them. Germline V lookup: CDR1 WSHSY, CDR2 SAAADI. This CDR3 has 13 amino acids.

The chain carries TRBV19 and TRBJ1-6, with D possibly being TRBD1 (6 bases). The V gene lost 4 bases and the J gene lost 6 bases, with 16 bases spanning the gap. The length of the CDR3 is 16 residues. CDR1 and CDR2 from the germline V gene are LNHDA and SQIVND (reference sequence). CDR3 loop: CASSTDLTGRNSPLHF. CDR3 coding DNA: TGTGCCAGTAGTACTGACCTGACAGGTCGTAATTCACCCCTCCACTTT.

For this clone: This sample also contains other DNA sequences that code for the same CDR3. The chain is built from TRBV19 and TRBJ1-5; 9 bases fit TRBD1. This CDR3 has 15 amino acids. V lost 5 bases and J lost 2; bases outside the gene matches: 4. Germline V gene data show CDR1 as LNHDA and CDR2 as SQIVND (reference sequence). CDR3 region: CASSSTGGGNQPQHF. DNA of the CDR3: TGTGCCAGTAGTTCGACAGGGGGAGGCAATCAGCCCCAGCATTTT.

V is TRBV4-1 and J is TRBJ1-1; 8 nucleotides line up with TRBD1. Trimming at V came to 1 base and at J to 11 bases, leaving 6 bases not matched to a gene. Germline V lookup: CDR1 MGHRA, CDR2 YSYEKL. This CDR3 is 13 amino acids long. The CDR3 nucleotides read TGCGCCAGCAGCCAAGGGGACAGGCGTGGGGCTTTCTTT. Residues: CASSQGDRRGAFF.

J is TRBJ1-4 and V is TRBV7-2; TRBD1 matches at 7 bases. This CDR3 is 15 amino acids long. The germline V gene has CDR1 SGHTA and CDR2 FQGNSA. With V trimmed by 5 bases and J by 8 bases, 11 bases remained unmatched. As DNA, the CDR3 is TGTGCCAGCAGCCCAATGACAGGGAGAAGGGAAAAACTGTTTTTT. Translating it yields CASSPMTGRREKLFF.

The chain employs TRBV28 and TRBJ2-1; 7 bases are shared with TRBD2. The ends lost 7 bases at V and 9 bases at J; junction bases unmatched: 12. Germline values: CDR1 MDHEN, CDR2 SYDVKM. CDR3 length equals 14 residues. CDR3 sequence: CASTLSAGSGEQFF. The DNA of the CDR3 is TGTGCCAGCACCCTTTCAGCGGGGTCCGGTGAGCAGTTCTTC. The full variable domain, its missing parts supplied by reference TRBV28 and TRBJ2-1, is DVKVTQSSRYLVKRTGEKVFLECVQDMDHENMFWYRQDPGLGLRLIYFSYDVKMKEKGDIPEGYSVSREKKERFSLILESASTNQTSMYLCASTLSAGSGEQFFGPGTRLTVL.

The J gene is TRBJ1-6, the V gene TRBV3-1 (or the pseudogene TRBV3-2); the match to TRBD1 covers 8 bases. CDR1 and CDR2 from the germline V gene are LGHDT and YNNKEL (reference sequence). This CDR3 is 16 amino acids long. V lost 4 bases, J lost 5 bases, and 7 bases stayed unmatched. CDR3: CASSLGQGGNNSPLHF. The CDR3 nucleotides are TGTGCCAGCAGCCTAGGACAGGGAGGAAATAATTCACCCCTCCACTTT.

The chain employs TRBV3-1 (or the pseudogene TRBV3-2) and TRBJ1-3; 7 bases are a match to TRBD1. This CDR3 is built from 17 residues. Germline CDR1 reads LGHDT; CDR2 reads YNNKEL (reference sequence). Losses at the gene ends were 3 bases for V and 0 bases for J; bases not matched to a gene: 8. The DNA of the CDR3 is TGTGCCAGCAGCCAGCAGTTGGACAGGATCTCTGGAAACACCATATATTTT. Amino acid sequence: CASSQQLDRISGNTIYF.

J is TRBJ2-1 and V is TRBV6-1; TRBD1 might be the D (7 bases). Trimming took off 4 bases at V and 2 bases at J, with 21 bases between the two ends. The germline V gene has CDR1 MNHNS and CDR2 SASEGT. The CDR3 loop spans 18 amino acids. The CDR3 loop is CASSVPSQGLATYNEQFF. The CDR3, as DNA: TGTGCCAGCAGTGTTCCCTCACAGGGGCTAGCGACCTACAATGAGCAGTTCTTC.

This clone appeared a few times. This chain links TRBV28 with TRBJ2-1; D is possibly TRBD1 (6 bases). Germline lookup yields CDR1 MDHEN and CDR2 SYDVKM. CDR3 size: 16 residues. The V and J ends lost 3 bases and 1 base respectively, with 13 bases between them. The CDR3 DNA sequence: TGTGCCAGCAGTTTGTGGCAGGGGAAATCCTACAATGAGCAGTTCTTC. Protein: CASSLWQGKSYNEQFF.

This clone was observed a handful of times. This rearrangement joins TRBV11-3 to TRBJ2-7, with TRBD2 as a possible D gene (5 bases). Germline CDR1 SGHNT, CDR2 YENEEA. This CDR3 has 13 amino acids. The V and J ends lost 3 bases and 3 bases respectively, with 9 bases between them. Here the CDR3 reads CASSLSRDYEQYF. CDR3 coding DNA: TGTGCCAGCAGCTTGAGCCGGGACTACGAGCAGTACTTC.

As regards this clone: Germline is not matched at one junction end, which may reflect a read error. The J gene is TRBJ2-5, the V gene TRBV7-7; no definite D call. The CDR3 runs to 13 residues. CDR1 is SSHAT, CDR2 FNYEAQ, per germline (reference sequence). CDR3 loop: CASSLLDFEAQYF. The DNA of the CDR3 is TGTGCTAGCAGCTTACTCGACTTTGAGGCCCAGTACTTC.

The rearrangement links TRBV3-1 (or the pseudogene TRBV3-2) to TRBJ2-7, with a tentative D call TRBD2 (6 bases). V lost 2 bases and J lost 4, with 15 bases in between. This CDR3 contains 15 residues. Germline CDR1 and CDR2: LGHDT and YNNKEL (reference sequence). CDR3: CASSQTGLGGYEQYF. In nucleotides, the CDR3 is TGTGCCAGCAGCCAAACAGGTCTGGGAGGATACGAGCAGTACTTC.

The chain is built from TRBV5-1 and TRBJ1-5, with TRBD1 matching 9 bases. The V segment lost 0 bases and the J segment 4 bases; nucleotides outside the gene matches: 2. This CDR3 contains 15 residues. CDR1 SGHRS and CDR2 YFSETQ come from the germline V gene. This chain's CDR3 is CASSLEGTGNQPQHF. The CDR3 DNA reads TGCGCCAGCAGCTTGGAGGGGACAGGGAATCAGCCCCAGCATTTT. Full variable domain (remainder filled in from reference TRBV5-1 and TRBJ1-5): KAGVTQTPRYLIKTRGQQVTLSCSPISGHRSVSWYQQTPGQGLQFLFEYFSETQRNKGNFPGRFSGRQFSNSRSEMNVSTLELGDSALYLCASSLEGTGNQPQHFGDGTRLSIL.

There are a few counts of this clone. The V gene is TRBV27, the J gene TRBJ1-2; a weak D match, TRBD1 (5 bases). Trimming took off 6 bases at V and 8 bases at J, with 16 bases between the two ends. The CDR3 covers 13 residues. Germline V lookup: CDR1 MNHEY, CDR2 SMNVEV (reference sequence). The DNA of the CDR3 is TGTGCCAGCAGCCCACGGGGGATCAGCGGCTACACCTTC. Protein: CASSPRGISGYTF.

This chain connects TRBV10-1 to TRBJ2-3, with 8 bases fitting TRBD2. The germline V gene has CDR1 WNHNN and CDR2 SYGVQD (reference sequence). There are 14 residues in the CDR3. The junction had 10 bases not matched to a gene; V was cut back by 3 bases and J by 11 bases. CDR3 region: CASSDSSPSGQQYF. The CDR3 bases are TGCGCCAGCAGTGATTCCTCCCCTAGCGGGCAGCAGTATTTT.

Only one count was recorded for this clone. This chain joins TRBV5-1 and TRBJ1-4; 10 bases are a match to TRBD1. Trimming removed 4 bases from V and 4 bases from J; junction bases left unmatched: 13. Per the germline V gene, CDR1 is SGHRS and CDR2 is YFSETQ. The CDR3 has 18 residues. The CDR3 nucleotides are TGCGCCAGCAGCCCTGGACCGGGACAGGGGAGTTTTAATGAAAAACTGTTTTTT. The encoded protein is CASSPGPGQGSFNEKLFF. Looking up the rest from reference TRBV5-1 and TRBJ1-4 gives the full variable domain: KAGVTQTPRYLIKTRGQQVTLSCSPISGHRSVSWYQQTPGQGLQFLFEYFSETQRNKGNFPGRFSGRQFSNSRSEMNVSTLELGDSALYLCASSPGPGQGSFNEKLFFGSGTQLSVL.

This clone was seen only once. The rearrangement links TRBV27 to TRBJ2-2, with TRBD2 as a possible D gene (6 bases). The V gene's germline CDR1 is MNHEY and CDR2 SMNVEV (reference sequence). The germline V and J ends were trimmed by 6 bases and 1 base, with 9 bases remaining between them. There are 14 residues in the CDR3. CDR3 sequence: CASRSGVNTGELFF. CDR3 coding DNA: TGTGCCAGCAGGTCGGGGGTGAACACCGGGGAGCTGTTTTTT.

This clone was seen only a few times. V is TRBV7-3 and J is TRBJ2-2; TRBD1 aligns across 8 bases. The CDR3 has 16 amino acids. V shed 2 bases and J 6 bases; nucleotides not matched to a gene: 8. The germline CDR1 and CDR2 sequences are SGHTA and FQGTGA. CDR3 region: CASSLGGQGASGELFF. CDR3 DNA sequence: TGTGCCAGCAGCTTAGGCGGGCAGGGGGCGTCCGGGGAGCTGTTTTTT. Together with reference TRBV7-3 and TRBJ2-2, the CDR3 gives the full variable domain: GAGVSQTPSNKVTEKGKYVELRCDPISGHTALYWYRQSLGQGPEFLIYFQGTGAADDSGLPNDRFFAVRPEGSVSTLKIQRTERGDSAVYLCASSLGGQGASGELFFGEGSRLTVL.

J is TRBJ2-5 and V is TRBV20-1; D unclear. This CDR3 has 14 amino acids. Per the germline V gene, CDR1 is DFQATT and CDR2 is SNEGSKA (reference sequence). Deletions cut 3 bases from V and 1 base from J, with 12 bases between. The CDR3 region has the DNA TGCAGTGCTAGTATGGTAGAGCTCCAAGAGACCCAGTACTTC. Its translation is CSASMVELQETQYF.

The chain employs TRBV9 and TRBJ2-1, with TRBD2 identical over 9 bases. The CDR3 consists of 15 residues. The trim removed 6 bases at V and 7 bases at J, leaving 11 bases unmatched. Germline V gives CDR1 SGDLS, CDR2 YYNGEE. CDR3: CASTLPLSGSNEQFF. The CDR3 DNA sequence: TGTGCCAGCACCCTGCCCCTTAGCGGGAGTAATGAGCAGTTCTTC.

The V and J genes are TRBV9 and TRBJ1-5; 7 bases agree with TRBD1. Per germline, CDR1 SGDLS and CDR2 YYNGEE. This CDR3 is 14 amino acids long. V was pared by 4 bases and J by 7 bases, with 8 bases of the junction left unmatched. The CDR3 region has the DNA TGTGCCAGCAGCCCCCGACAGGGAGGCCAGCCCCAGCATTTT. It encodes CASSPRQGGQPQHF.